The 29 T cell receptor beta chains below were found in one sample sequenced in a study of cytomegalovirus exposure and HLA in healthy donors. 13 Jbeta primers and 60 Vbeta primers were used for the PCR. Method: immunoSEQ multiplex PCR; TCRdb's copy keeps in-frame clones and lacks some. Of about 170,000 clones in the sample, 80% to 90% were seen once. The sequenced sample was PBMCs. These receptors were taken from a man younger than 40 in good health and CMV-seropositive.

The rearrangement uses TRBV27 and TRBJ2-1, with TRBD2 as a possible D gene (5 bases). The V end lost 5 bases, the J end lost 0 bases, and 5 bases lay between the germline ends. Germline V gene lookup returns CDR1 MNHEY and CDR2 SMNVEV (reference sequence). The CDR3 contains 13 residues. The chain's CDR3 is CASSEGSYNEQFF. The CDR3 DNA reads as TGTGCCAGCAGTGAGGGCTCCTACAATGAGCAGTTCTTC.

The rearrangement uses TRBV6-5 and TRBJ2-2; perhaps TRBD2 as D (5 bases). The V gene's germline CDR1 is MNHEY and CDR2 SVGAGI. Trimming pared 3 bases from V and 3 bases from J, leaving 14 bases between. The CDR3 loop spans 16 amino acids. DNA of the CDR3: TGTGCCAGCAGTTATTTCAGCGAGAGGGACACCGGGGAGCTGTTTTTT. It codes for CASSYFSERDTGELFF.

The V call is TRBV9, the J call TRBJ1-2; 12 bases match TRBD1. V shed 4 bases and J 6 bases; nucleotides not matched to a gene: 7. The CDR3 consists of 15 residues. Germline CDR1 SGDLS, CDR2 YYNGEE. CDR3 loop: CASSLGQGAVNGYTF. The CDR3 bases are TGTGCCAGCAGCTTGGGACAGGGGGCAGTAAATGGCTACACCTTC. The entire variable domain, with the rest obtained from reference TRBV9 and TRBJ1-2, is as follows: DSGVTQTPKHLITATGQRVTLRCSPRSGDLSVYWYQQSLDQGLQFLIQYYNGEERAKGNILERFSAQQFPDLHSELNLSSLELGDSALYFCASSLGQGAVNGYTFGSGTRLTVV.

This clone was counted a single time. The chain couples TRBV23-1 to TRBJ2-2; D remains unclear. TRBV23-1 counts as an open reading frame of uncertain function. V gave up 0 bases and J gave up 3 bases, with 11 bases separating them. The CDR3 covers 16 residues. The CDR3 nucleotides are TGCGCCAGCAGTCAATCCTTGGCAGGTTACACCGGGGAGCTGTTTTTT. As protein: CASSQSLAGYTGELFF.

J is TRBJ2-7 and V is TRBV11-2; 13 nucleotides agree with TRBD2. The tail of the sequence fits TRBJ2-1 better, so the J call may be wrong. Germline values: CDR1 SGHAT, CDR2 FQNNGV. The CDR3 has 13 residues. Here the CDR3 reads CASRWTSGSEQFF. DNA for the CDR3: TGTGCCAGCAGATGGACTAGCGGGAGTGAGCAGTTCTTC.

The V gene is TRBV11-2, the J gene TRBJ1-2, with a tentative D call TRBD1 (6 bases). Trimming pared 1 base from V and 8 bases from J, leaving 11 bases between. The V gene's germline CDR1 is SGHAT and CDR2 FQNNGV. The CDR3 is 13 residues long. The CDR3 spells CASSLVPGVGYTF. The CDR3 DNA reads TGTGCCAGCAGCTTAGTTCCAGGGGTCGGCTACACCTTC.

The rearrangement links TRBV5-1 to TRBJ1-1; 7 nucleotides align to TRBD1. Trimming removed 4 bases from V and 5 bases from J; junction bases left unmatched: 5. The CDR3 has 13 residues. Germline CDR1 reads SGHRS; CDR2 reads YFSETQ. The CDR3 DNA reads as TGCGCCAGCAGCGCACAGGGGAATACTGAAGCTTTCTTT. Amino acid sequence: CASSAQGNTEAFF.

A single count supports this clone. The chain joins TRBV9 to TRBJ1-5; D is unclear. The CDR3 spans 14 residues. Germline V lookup: CDR1 SGDLS, CDR2 YYNGEE. Trimming stripped 1 base from V and 6 bases from J, with 11 bases between. As DNA, the CDR3 is TGTGCCAGCAGCGTATTAGCAGAGGGTCAGCCCCAGCATTTT. It is translated as CASSVLAEGQPQHF. Together with reference TRBV9 and TRBJ1-5, the CDR3 gives the full variable domain: DSGVTQTPKHLITATGQRVTLRCSPRSGDLSVYWYQQSLDQGLQFLIQYYNGEERAKGNILERFSAQQFPDLHSELNLSSLELGDSALYFCASSVLAEGQPQHFGDGTRLSIL.

This clone has just one count. The V call is TRBV2, the J call TRBJ2-2; a weak D match, TRBD2 (5 bases). The CDR3 is made up of 14 amino acids. Germline V gene sequence: CDR1 SNHLY, CDR2 FYNNEI. Trimming shortened V by 7 bases and J by 6 bases, and 15 bases separated the two germline ends. CDR3 DNA sequence: TGTGCCAGCACTTGGTCTAGCTTTTCCGGGGAGCTGTTTTTT. Its translation: CASTWSSFSGELFF.

The CDR3 DNA follows: TGTGCCAGCAACCTGTTGGCCTCCTACAATGAGCAGTTCTTC. This sequence encodes CASNLLASYNEQFF. This chain joins TRBV7-2 and TRBJ2-1; unclear D gene. V lost 7 bases and J 0 bases, leaving 10 bases between the germline ends. The CDR3 sequence is 14 residues long. Per germline, CDR1 SGHTA and CDR2 FQGNSA.

This chain connects TRBV5-8 to TRBJ2-7; 10 positions match TRBD2. This CDR3 spans 18 amino acids. From germline, CDR1 is SGHTS and CDR2 YDEGEE. After removal of 1 base from V and 4 bases from J, the junction contained 14 bases not matched to a gene. The CDR3 spells CASSLKVPLAGDTYEQYF. CDR3 DNA sequence: TGTGCCAGCAGCTTGAAGGTACCCCTAGCGGGAGACACTTACGAGCAGTACTTC.

This sequence joins TRBV9 and TRBJ1-1; the D is unclear. Germline lookup yields CDR1 SGDLS and CDR2 YYNGEE. V lost 0 bases and J 1 base, leaving 13 bases between the germline ends. This CDR3 comprises 16 residues. The CDR3 is CASSVGLQQGNTEAFF. The CDR3 nucleotides are TGTGCCAGCAGCGTAGGACTCCAGCAAGGGAACACTGAAGCTTTCTTT.

The chain links TRBV19 to TRBJ2-5; D not resolved. V lost 5 bases to trimming and J lost 0 bases, with 7 bases between them. Germline loops: CDR1 LNHDA, CDR2 SQIVND (reference sequence). The CDR3 runs 13 residues. CDR3 in amino acids: CASSPGNQETQYF. The CDR3 region has the DNA TGTGCCAGTAGTCCAGGCAACCAAGAGACCCAGTACTTC.

This clone was detected once. The chain uses TRBV29-1 and TRBJ2-5; 7 nucleotides line up with TRBD1. The CDR3 is 12 amino acids. The V and J ends lost 4 bases and 5 bases, in that order; junction bases with no gene match: 4. Germline V lookup: CDR1 SQVTM, CDR2 ANQGSEA. CDR3 protein: CSVATGAETQYF. The CDR3 region has the DNA TGCAGCGTTGCAACAGGGGCGGAGACCCAGTACTTC.

This clone has only one observation. The chain joins TRBV6-4 to TRBJ2-3, with 8 bases fitting TRBD1. V lost 6 bases to trimming and J lost 2 bases; unmatched junction nucleotides: 4. Germline V gene lookup returns CDR1 MRHNA and CDR2 SNTAGT. This CDR3 has 14 residues. In DNA form, the CDR3 reads TGTGCCAGCAGCCGACAGGGGTCCACAGATACGCAGTATTTT. Encoded protein: CASSRQGSTDTQYF.

This clone was seen only once. CDR3 residues: CASRLSGRAGDTQYF. CDR3 DNA: TGTGCCAGCAGGCTTAGCGGGAGGGCGGGGGATACGCAGTATTTT. V gene TRBV27 combines with J gene TRBJ2-3; TRBD2 aligns across 11 bases. In germline, CDR1 is MNHEY, CDR2 SMNVEV (reference sequence). The CDR3 length is 15 residues. Trimming at V came to 6 bases and at J to 6 bases, leaving 8 bases not matched to a gene.

The J gene is TRBJ2-2, the V gene TRBV7-2; TRBD1 matches 8 bases. CDR3 length: 17 residues. The germline gives CDR1 SGHTA, CDR2 FQGNSA. V was clipped by 1 base and J by 4 bases; unmatched bases: 8. CDR3 sequence reads: CASSLEGTGGRTGELFF. DNA of the CDR3: TGTGCCAGCAGCTTAGAGGGTACAGGGGGTCGCACCGGGGAGCTGTTTTTT. Combining the CDR3 with reference TRBV7-2 and TRBJ2-2 gives the whole variable domain GAGVSQSPSNKVTEKGKDVELRCDPISGHTALYWYRQSLGQGLEFLIYFQGNSAPDKSGLPSDRFSAERTGGSVSTLTIQRTQQEDSAVYLCASSLEGTGGRTGELFFGEGSRLTVL.

This clone was seen once. The J gene is TRBJ2-1, the V gene TRBV11-3, with D possibly matching TRBD2 (5 bases). Germline V gives CDR1 SGHNT, CDR2 YENEEA. This CDR3 is built from 13 residues. V was trimmed by 5 bases and J by 2 bases, leaving 7 bases between them. The CDR3 nucleotides read TGTGCCAGCAGCGAGGGAGCCTACAATGAGCAGTTCTTC. Encoded protein: CASSEGAYNEQFF.

The chain joins TRBV5-1 to TRBJ2-3, with 9 bases matching TRBD2. This CDR3 spans 15 amino acids. The V segment lost 4 bases and the J segment 3 bases; nucleotides outside the gene matches: 6. CDR1 is SGHRS and CDR2 is YFSETQ in the germline V gene. CDR3 residues: CASSNSGSGTDTQYF. The CDR3 DNA sequence: TGCGCCAGCAGCAATAGCGGGAGTGGAACAGATACGCAGTATTTT.

The V gene is TRBV5-1, the J gene TRBJ2-1, with 7 positions matching TRBD2. V shed 4 bases, J shed 0 bases, and the junction held 16 bases outside the gene matches. The CDR3 runs to 19 residues. Germline values: CDR1 SGHRS, CDR2 YFSETQ. CDR3 sequence reads: CASSLVPTTSASSYNEQFF. The DNA for the CDR3 is TGCGCCAGCAGCCTAGTCCCCACAACTAGCGCGAGCTCCTACAATGAGCAGTTCTTC.

The chain has TRBV11-3 and TRBJ2-3; no definite D call. The V end lost 0 bases, the J end lost 0 bases, and 7 bases lay between the germline ends. Germline V gene sequence: CDR1 SGHNT, CDR2 YENEEA. The CDR3 runs to 15 residues. CDR3 DNA: TGTGCCAGCAGCTTAGACCCTACTAGCACAGATACGCAGTATTTT. Its protein product is CASSLDPTSTDTQYF.

V is TRBV9 and J is TRBJ2-1; TRBD2 aligns across 16 bases. Germline V gene data show CDR1 as SGDLS and CDR2 as YYNGEE. This CDR3 is 17 amino acids long. With 3 bases clipped from V and 5 bases from J, the junction kept 5 bases outside the gene matches. CDR3 DNA: TGTGCCAGCAGCGGGGGGACTAGCGGGAGGGTGGACAATGAGCAGTTCTTC. This translates into CASSGGTSGRVDNEQFF.

The chain has TRBV7-9 and TRBJ2-1; 7 bases are shared with TRBD1. J lost 0 bases, V lost 5 bases, and 4 bases had no gene match. Germline CDR1 SEHNR, CDR2 FQNEAQ (reference sequence). The CDR3 length is 15 residues. The CDR3 reads CASSEPGGSYNEQFF. Written as DNA, the CDR3 is TGTGCCAGCAGCGAGCCAGGGGGCTCCTACAATGAGCAGTTCTTC.

A word on this clone: At one boundary the junction diverges from the germline segment, which might be a read error. The chain uses TRBV7-9 and TRBJ1-4, with D possibly being TRBD1 (6 bases). CDR3 length: 14 residues. Germline CDR1 and CDR2: SEHNR and FQNEAQ (reference sequence). This CDR3 reads CSSSLVQGNEKLFF. DNA of the CDR3: TGTTCCAGCAGCTTAGTCCAGGGGAATGAAAAACTGTTTTTT.

As regards this clone: The junction does not match germline at one end; this may be a read error. The chain recombines TRBV11-3 with TRBJ2-1; D unclear. CDR3 size: 12 residues. CDR1 and CDR2 (germline): SGHNT, YENEEA. CDR3 sequence: CASTSRYSEQFF. CDR3 sequence (DNA): TGTGCCAGCACCAGTCGTTACAGTGAGCAGTTCTTC.

This chain connects TRBV7-2 to TRBJ2-1; a possible D gene is TRBD2 (5 bases). The CDR3 covers 14 residues. The V gene lost 1 base and the J gene lost 10 bases, with 14 bases spanning the gap. CDR1 is SGHTA and CDR2 is FQGNSA in the germline V gene. This CDR3 is CASSLVGLLAEQFF. CDR3 coding DNA: TGTGCCAGCAGCTTAGTTGGACTTCTGGCGGAGCAGTTCTTC.

This chain uses TRBV9 with TRBJ2-3, with 10 bases fitting TRBD1. The ends lost 1 base at V and 2 bases at J; junction bases unmatched: 4. CDR3 length: 16 amino acids. The germline gives CDR1 SGDLS, CDR2 YYNGEE. CDR3 in DNA: TGTGCCAGCAGCGTAAGGACAGGGGGGGTCACAGATACGCAGTATTTT. It codes for CASSVRTGGVTDTQYF.

The J gene is TRBJ2-5, the V gene TRBV7-2, with D maybe TRBD2 (5 bases). This CDR3 is built from 19 residues. V shed 5 bases and J shed 2 bases, with 27 bases lying between them. Looked up from germline, CDR1 is SGHTA and CDR2 is FQGNSA. CDR3 sequence: CASSLRNTAERVGQETQYF. CDR3 coding DNA: TGTGCCAGCAGCCTCCGTAATACAGCGGAGAGAGTTGGGCAAGAGACCCAGTACTTC.

The rearrangement links TRBV9 to TRBJ2-2, with D possibly TRBD2 on 6 matching bases. The V and J ends lost 1 base and 6 bases respectively, with 13 bases between them. This CDR3 has 15 amino acids. From germline, CDR1 is SGDLS and CDR2 YYNGEE. CDR3 in DNA: TGTGCCAGCAGCGTAAGAGGAGGGAGTGCCGGGGAGCTGTTTTTT. The encoded protein is CASSVRGGSAGELFF.